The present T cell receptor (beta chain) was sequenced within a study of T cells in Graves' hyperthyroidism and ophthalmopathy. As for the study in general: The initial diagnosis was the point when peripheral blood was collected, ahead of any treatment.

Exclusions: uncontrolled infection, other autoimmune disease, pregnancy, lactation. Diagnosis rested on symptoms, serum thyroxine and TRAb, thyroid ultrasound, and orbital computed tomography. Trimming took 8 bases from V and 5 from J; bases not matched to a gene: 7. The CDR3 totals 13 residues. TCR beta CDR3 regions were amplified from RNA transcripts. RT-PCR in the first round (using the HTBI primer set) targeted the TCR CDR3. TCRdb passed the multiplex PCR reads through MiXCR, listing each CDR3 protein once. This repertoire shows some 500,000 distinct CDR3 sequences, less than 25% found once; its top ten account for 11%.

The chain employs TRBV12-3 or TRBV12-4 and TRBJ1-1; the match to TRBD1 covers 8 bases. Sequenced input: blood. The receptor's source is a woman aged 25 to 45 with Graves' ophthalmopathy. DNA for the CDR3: TGTGCCAGCGGGCAGACAGGGGATACTGAAGCTTTCTTT. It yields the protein CASGQTGDTEAFF.